The 32 T cell receptor beta chains reported below all come from one sample, sequenced in a study of T cells in Graves' hyperthyroidism and ophthalmopathy. The TCR beta CDR3 regions underwent amplification using RNA transcripts as the source. In the first-round RT-PCR of the TCR CDR3, the HTBI primer set was used. Each CDR3 protein gets one entry after TCRdb re-called the multiplex PCR reads with MiXCR. This sample carries fewer than 450,000 distinct CDR3 sequences, about a sixth of them seen once, and the ten largest clones take more than 30%. Material: blood. The receptors derive from a woman aged 25 to 39 with Graves' hyperthyroidism that later progressed to Graves' ophthalmopathy.

This clonotype was counted a few times. The chain couples TRBV6-4 to TRBJ2-7; a possible D gene is TRBD1 (6 bases). The V end lost 8 bases, the J end lost 3 bases, and 14 bases lay between the germline ends. CDR1 is MRHNA, CDR2 SNTAGT, per germline. The CDR3 loop spans 13 amino acids. Here the CDR3 DNA reads TGTGCCAGCGGTCGGACAGATAACTACGAGCAGTACTTC. Amino acid sequence: CASGRTDNYEQYF.

This clonotype was seen only a few times. This chain joins TRBV5-1 and TRBJ1-5, with D perhaps matching TRBD1 (5 bases). Trimming removed 4 bases at V and 2 bases at J, with 10 bases between. CDR3 size: 14 residues. Germline CDR1 SGHRS, CDR2 YFSETQ. CDR3 sequence reads: CASSLGARNQPQHF. The CDR3 nucleotides read TGCGCCAGCAGCCTTGGGGCCCGCAATCAGCCCCAGCATTTT.

This clonotype was found many times. The chain joins TRBV6-1 to TRBJ1-5; 7 nucleotides match TRBD1. This CDR3 has 16 residues. Germline lookup yields CDR1 MNHNS and CDR2 SASEGT. The junction had 13 bases not matched to a gene; V was cut back by 6 bases and J by 5 bases. The CDR3: CASRESSGGFYQPQHF. The CDR3 nucleotides read TGTGCCAGCAGAGAATCTTCAGGGGGATTTTATCAGCCCCAGCATTTT.

The rearrangement uses TRBV24-1 and TRBJ2-1; D unresolved. Trimming cost V 7 bases and J 0 bases, with 18 bases left between them. CDR3 size: 17 residues. The germline V gene encodes CDR1 KGHDR and CDR2 SFDVKD. The CDR3 protein is CATSPGRTRSSYNEQFF. The CDR3 DNA is TGTGCCACCAGCCCCGGACGCACCAGGAGCTCCTACAATGAGCAGTTCTTC.

Ten or more counts support this clonotype. The V gene is TRBV6-1, the J gene TRBJ2-2; D unresolved. The CDR3 runs to 12 residues. The germline CDR1 and CDR2 sequences are MNHNS and SASEGT. Trimming pared 5 bases from V and 6 bases from J, leaving 7 bases between. The CDR3 region is CASSLGAGELFF. The CDR3 region has the DNA TGTGCCAGCAGTTTGGGCGCCGGGGAGCTGTTTTTT.

This clonotype was found many times. The chain combines TRBV28 with TRBJ1-1; D is perhaps TRBD1 (5 bases). Germline CDR1 and CDR2: MDHEN and SYDVKM. The CDR3 has 15 residues. Trimming shortened V by 3 bases and J by 0 bases, and 11 bases separated the two germline ends. CDR3 in amino acids: CASSLADRMNTEAFF. CDR3 DNA: TGTGCCAGCAGTTTGGCCGACAGAATGAACACTGAAGCTTTCTTT. Together with reference TRBV28 and TRBJ1-1, the CDR3 gives the full variable domain: DVKVTQSSRYLVKRTGEKVFLECVQDMDHENMFWYRQDPGLGLRLIYFSYDVKMKEKGDIPEGYSVSREKKERFSLILESASTNQTSMYLCASSLADRMNTEAFFGQGTRLTVV.

This clonotype was seen ten or more times. The chain carries TRBV11-2 and TRBJ2-7; D is unclear. CDR1 and CDR2 (germline): SGHAT, FQNNGV. Trimming took off 1 base at V and 6 bases at J, with 4 bases between the two ends. This CDR3 region has 11 residues. CDR3 sequence reads: CASSLAPEQYF. CDR3 in DNA: TGTGCCAGCAGCTTAGCCCCCGAGCAGTACTTC.

This clonotype was counted at least ten times. The V and J genes are TRBV12-3 or TRBV12-4 and TRBJ2-1; 13 bases line up with TRBD2. The CDR3 totals 16 residues. Trimming took 4 bases from V and 8 from J; bases not matched to a gene: 8. The CDR3 spells CASSSSGTSGTHEQFF. The CDR3 region has the DNA TGTGCCAGCAGTTCCTCCGGGACTAGCGGGACCCATGAGCAGTTCTTC.

This clonotype was seen only a few times. The V and J genes are TRBV5-8 and TRBJ1-5; D not resolved. V lost 3 bases and J lost 4, with 5 bases in between. Germline lookup yields CDR1 SGHTS and CDR2 YDEGEE. CDR3 length: 12 residues. The CDR3 spells CASSWGNQPQHF. Here the CDR3 DNA reads TGTGCCAGCAGCTGGGGTAATCAGCCCCAGCATTTT. The full variable domain, its missing parts supplied by reference TRBV5-8 and TRBJ1-5, is EAGVTQSPTHLIKTRGQQATLRCSPISGHTSVYWYQQALGLGLQFLLWYDEGEERNRGNFPPRFSGRQFPNYSSELNVNALELEDSALYLCASSWGNQPQHFGDGTRLSIL.

This clonotype was counted many times. CDR3 nucleotides: TGTGCCAGCAGTAATCCAGGGTCGAGCTCCTACGAGCAGTACTTC. Protein product: CASSNPGSSSYEQYF. V gene TRBV25-1 combines with J gene TRBJ2-7, with a weak D call TRBD1 (5 bases). The germline CDR1 and CDR2 sequences are MGHDK and SYGVNS. Trimming pared 5 bases from V and 0 bases from J, leaving 14 bases between. There are 15 residues in the CDR3.

With regard to this clonotype: A much larger clone sits a single nucleotide away, making a read error possible. The missing conserved phenylalanine or tryptophan at the end of this CDR3 makes a read error likely. The gene calls are TRBV12-5 and TRBJ1-1; D gene ambiguous. The V gene's germline CDR1 is LGHNT and CDR2 FRNRAP. V was trimmed by 7 bases and J by 5 bases, leaving 11 bases between them. This CDR3 has 12 residues. CDR3: CASAIVRTEAFL. The CDR3 DNA is TGTGCTAGTGCCATAGTCCGGACTGAAGCTTTCCTT.

In this sample, this clonotype turned up many times. The V call is TRBV2, the J call TRBJ2-3; no firm D call. The V end was cut by 2 bases, the J end by 0 bases, with 9 bases between. This CDR3 is built from 15 residues. The germline V gene encodes CDR1 SNHLY and CDR2 FYNNEI. The CDR3 loop is CASSESRKSTDTQYF. For the CDR3, the DNA is TGTGCCAGCAGTGAAAGTCGTAAGAGCACAGATACGCAGTATTTT.

The chain combines TRBV7-3 with TRBJ2-3; D tentatively reads TRBD1 or TRBD2 (5 bases each). The CDR3 is 13 residues long. Germline assignment: CDR1 SGHTA and CDR2 FQGTGA. The V end lost 11 bases, the J end lost 6 bases, and 18 bases lay between the germline ends. CDR3 region: CASGRDPSDTQYF. The CDR3 coding sequence is TGTGCCTCCGGCAGGGACCCCTCGGATACGCAGTATTTT.

The rearrangement joins TRBV4-2 to TRBJ2-1; TRBD2 aligns across 16 bases. Germline CDR1 and CDR2: LGHNA and YNFKEQ. Germline trimming cut 2 bases from V and 7 bases from J; bases unmatched to any gene: 11. The CDR3 is 19 residues long. CDR3 residues: CASSQRTGTSGGAGNEQFF. CDR3 nucleotides: TGTGCCAGCAGCCAACGAACCGGGACTAGCGGGGGGGCGGGGAATGAGCAGTTCTTC.

Points on this clonotype: Being one base from a much bigger clone, this may be a read error. The chain has TRBV28 and TRBJ2-3; maybe TRBD1 (5 bases). The CDR3 has 14 residues. Germline V gene lookup returns CDR1 MDHEN and CDR2 SYDVKM. Trimming took 2 bases from V and 7 from J, leaving 13 bases between them. The CDR3 is CASSLSRDRNTQYF. CDR3 DNA sequence: TGTGCCAGCAGTTTAAGCAGGGATAGGAATACGCAGTATTTT. The full variable domain, in which reference TRBV28 and TRBJ2-3 provide the parts outside the CDR3, is DVKVTQSSRYLVKRTGEKVFLECVQDMDHENMFWYRQDPGLGLRLIYFSYDVKMKEKGDIPEGYSVSREKKERFSLILESASTNQTSMYLCASSLSRDRNTQYFGPGTRLTVL.

This clonotype was seen a handful of times. The chain recombines TRBV20-1 with TRBJ2-5, with TRBD1 matching over 7 bases. This CDR3 has 16 residues. V shed 2 bases, J shed 0 bases, and the junction held 9 bases outside the gene matches. Germline loops: CDR1 DFQATT, CDR2 SNEGSKA (reference sequence). This chain's CDR3 is CSARIWGQRYQETQYF. DNA of the CDR3: TGCAGTGCTAGAATTTGGGGACAGAGGTACCAAGAGACCCAGTACTTC.

This clonotype was counted ten times or more. The rearrangement joins TRBV2 to TRBJ1-4; D gene uncertain. V lost 8 bases, J lost 0 bases, and 13 bases lay in between. The CDR3 spans 15 residues. The germline V gene encodes CDR1 SNHLY and CDR2 FYNNEI. The CDR3 nucleotides read TGTGCCAGCCAACCCCTTCTTGCAACTAATGAAAAACTGTTTTTT. Its protein product is CASQPLLATNEKLFF.

This clonotype was seen repeatedly, ten times or more. The chain employs TRBV11-2 and TRBJ1-2; weak D call: TRBD1 (6 bases). V lost 5 bases, J lost 8 bases, and 21 bases lay in between. CDR3 length: 15 amino acids. The germline CDR1 and CDR2 sequences are SGHAT and FQNNGV. The CDR3 loop is CASSPLGTGYSGYTF. DNA for the CDR3: TGTGCCAGCAGCCCTTTAGGTACAGGGTACAGCGGCTACACCTTC.

This clonotype was recorded many times. The rearrangement uses TRBV12-3 or TRBV12-4 and TRBJ2-1; weak D call: TRBD1 (6 bases). This CDR3 comprises 12 residues. Trimming shortened V by 3 bases and J by 10 bases, and 10 bases separated the two germline ends. In DNA form, the CDR3 reads TGTGCCAGCAGTTTTGGGGGCCCAGAGCAGTTCTTC. This codes for CASSFGGPEQFF.

This clonotype was recorded a few times. The chain joins TRBV14 to TRBJ1-2; no definite D call. The CDR3 sequence is 13 residues long. V shed 0 bases and J shed 8 bases, with 10 bases lying between them. The germline CDR1 and CDR2 sequences are SGHDN and FVKESK. The CDR3 reads CASSQEAGRGYTF. In nucleotides, the CDR3 is TGTGCCAGCAGCCAAGAGGCGGGTAGGGGCTACACCTTC. Variable domain in full (rest from reference TRBV14 and TRBJ1-2): EAGVTQFPSHSVIEKGQTVTLRCDPISGHDNLYWYRRVMGKEIKFLLHFVKESKQDESGMPNNRFLAERTGGTYSTLKVQPAELEDSGVYFCASSQEAGRGYTFGSGTRLTVV.

This clonotype has at least ten counts. This chain joins TRBV20-1 and TRBJ2-1; tentatively, D is TRBD1 (6 bases). CDR1 and CDR2 (germline): DFQATT, SNEGSKA (reference sequence). V was trimmed by 0 bases and J by 3 bases, leaving 21 bases between them. The CDR3 runs to 18 residues. The CDR3 region has the DNA TGCAGTGCTAGAGATTCCAACCCTTACAGGGATAACTACAATGAGCAGTTCTTC. Translated: CSARDSNPYRDNYNEQFF.

This clonotype was counted only a few times. The chain employs TRBV29-1 and TRBJ2-1, with 11 bases lining up with TRBD2. Unmatched junction bases numbered 9, after V lost 2 bases and J lost 9 bases. Germline V gene lookup returns CDR1 SQVTM and CDR2 ANQGSEA. There are 15 residues in the CDR3. This chain's CDR3 is CSVEPLAGESGEQFF. CDR3 DNA sequence: TGCAGCGTTGAACCACTAGCGGGAGAATCCGGTGAGCAGTTCTTC.

The table lists this clonotype with many counts. This rearrangement joins TRBV4-1 to TRBJ1-2, with a weak D call TRBD1 (5 bases). This CDR3 is 15 amino acids long. V was shortened by 0 bases and J by 4 bases, with 12 bases between the two germline ends. CDR1 is MGHRA and CDR2 is YSYEKL in the germline V gene. The CDR3 DNA reads as TGCGCCAGCAGCCAAGACCCAGGGTGGTTCTATGGCTACACCTTC. It encodes CASSQDPGWFYGYTF.

This clonotype was counted between two and nine times. The V and J genes are TRBV25-1 and TRBJ1-4; 8 bases line up with TRBD1. The CDR3 is 17 residues long. J gave up 2 bases and V 6 bases, and 11 bases lay outside the gene matches. The germline V gene has CDR1 MGHDK and CDR2 SYGVNS. Written as DNA, the CDR3 is TGTGCCAGCAGCGGGACAGGTCCGGGTAGGACTAATGAAAAACTGTTTTTT. It codes for CASSGTGPGRTNEKLFF.

The table lists this clonotype with a few counts. This chain joins TRBV15 and TRBJ1-1; D not resolved. V was cut by 0 bases and J by 1 base, with 9 bases left in between. Germline CDR1 LNHNV, CDR2 YYDKDF (reference sequence). There are 15 residues in the CDR3. CDR3 sequence: CATSRENPRNTEAFF. CDR3 nucleotide sequence: TGTGCCACCAGCAGAGAAAACCCCCGGAACACTGAAGCTTTCTTT.

The chain combines TRBV28 with TRBJ2-3, with a possible D match to TRBD2 (5 bases). The length of the CDR3 is 15 residues. Germline CDR1 reads MDHEN; CDR2 reads SYDVKM. Trimming pared 6 bases from V and 2 bases from J, leaving 15 bases between. Here the CDR3 DNA reads TGTGCCAGCAGGCAATGGAGGCAGACCACAGATACGCAGTATTTT. Its translation: CASRQWRQTTDTQYF.

The table lists this clonotype with a few counts. The chain carries TRBV29-1 and TRBJ2-1, with 11 bases fitting TRBD2. The CDR3 has 15 amino acids. CDR1 is SQVTM and CDR2 is ANQGSEA in the germline V gene. V was clipped by 7 bases and J by 0 bases; unmatched bases: 5. This chain's CDR3 is CSGGGTSGSYNEQFF. The CDR3 nucleotides read TGCAGCGGAGGGGGGACTAGCGGCTCCTACAATGAGCAGTTCTTC.

The chain recombines TRBV20-1 with TRBJ2-1; 10 nucleotides agree with TRBD2. The junction had 12 bases not matched to a gene; V was cut back by 1 base and J by 9 bases. In germline, CDR1 is DFQATT, CDR2 SNEGSKA (reference sequence). This CDR3 contains 16 residues. Written as DNA, the CDR3 is TGCAGTGCTAGAGTCCCCACTAGCGGGGCGGGAGGTGAGCAGTTCTTC. Protein sequence: CSARVPTSGAGGEQFF.

At least ten counts were recorded for this clonotype. The rearrangement joins TRBV11-3 to TRBJ2-5; D could derive from TRBD1 or TRBD2 (5 bases each). Trimming cost V 5 bases and J 5 bases, with 24 bases left between them. Looked up from germline, CDR1 is SGHNT and CDR2 is YENEEA. CDR3 length: 17 amino acids. CDR3: CASSRPRDVGSGETQYF. The CDR3 region has the DNA TGTGCCAGCAGCCGACCCCGGGACGTAGGCTCAGGGGAGACCCAGTACTTC.

This clonotype has a count of ten or more. This sequence joins TRBV28 and TRBJ2-7; D is possibly TRBD2 (6 bases). Germline V gene data show CDR1 as MDHEN and CDR2 as SYDVKM. The germline V and J ends were trimmed by 10 bases and 2 bases, with 15 bases remaining between them. This CDR3 region has 13 residues. The CDR3 nucleotides read TGTGCCACCAGCCCAACGGGAGCCTACGAGCAGTACTTC. Protein: CATSPTGAYEQYF.

At least ten counts were recorded for this clonotype. The gene calls are TRBV28 and TRBJ2-2; D is perhaps TRBD2 (5 bases). Deletions cut 10 bases from V and 3 bases from J, with 21 bases between. Germline values: CDR1 MDHEN, CDR2 SYDVKM. The CDR3 loop spans 16 amino acids. This CDR3 is CAIQAPLALDTGELFF. In nucleotides, the CDR3 is TGTGCCATCCAAGCGCCCTTAGCGTTGGACACCGGGGAGCTGTTTTTT.

This clonotype was counted between two and nine times. The genes are TRBV5-1 and TRBJ2-7, with 8 bases fitting TRBD1. With V trimmed by 0 bases and J by 0 bases, 5 bases remained unmatched. Per germline, CDR1 SGHRS and CDR2 YFSETQ. There are 16 residues in the CDR3. As DNA, the CDR3 is TGCGCCAGCAGCTTGGAAGGACAGGGCAGCTCCTACGAGCAGTACTTC. Protein sequence: CASSLEGQGSSYEQYF.